Reported below is one T cell receptor (beta chain). Its specificity is unknown. The data stem from a study of long-term antiretroviral therapy in people with HIV. Study-wide points: Whereas controls had wider CDR3 length ranges, HIV repertoires had narrower ones. Before ART, certain clones expanded, and these dominated the repertoire at all time points.

Runs used v3.0 of the immunoSEQ assay and were done at survey level. TCRdb's copy holds only in-frame clones and misses some; the assay was immunoSEQ multiplex PCR. The table records tens of thousands of clones, approximately 95% of them present only once. The clonotype comes from a man between 45 and 60 years old with HIV. The material sequenced was unsorted PBMCs, taken 5.3 years after starting antiretroviral therapy.

The DNA of the CDR3 is TGTGCCAGTAGTAACATCTACGAGCAGTACTTC. As protein: CASSNIYEQYF. J is TRBJ2-7 and V is TRBV19; D uncertain. V gave up 4 bases and J gave up 3 bases, with 4 bases separating them. In germline, CDR1 is LNHDA, CDR2 SQIVND (reference sequence). There are 11 residues in the CDR3. Full variable domain (remainder filled in from reference TRBV19 and TRBJ2-7): DGGITQSPKYLFRKEGQNVTLSCEQNLNHDAMYWYRQDPGQGLRLIYYSQIVNDFQKGDIAEGYSVSREKKESFPLTVTSAQKNPTAFYLCASSNIYEQYFGPGTRLTVT.